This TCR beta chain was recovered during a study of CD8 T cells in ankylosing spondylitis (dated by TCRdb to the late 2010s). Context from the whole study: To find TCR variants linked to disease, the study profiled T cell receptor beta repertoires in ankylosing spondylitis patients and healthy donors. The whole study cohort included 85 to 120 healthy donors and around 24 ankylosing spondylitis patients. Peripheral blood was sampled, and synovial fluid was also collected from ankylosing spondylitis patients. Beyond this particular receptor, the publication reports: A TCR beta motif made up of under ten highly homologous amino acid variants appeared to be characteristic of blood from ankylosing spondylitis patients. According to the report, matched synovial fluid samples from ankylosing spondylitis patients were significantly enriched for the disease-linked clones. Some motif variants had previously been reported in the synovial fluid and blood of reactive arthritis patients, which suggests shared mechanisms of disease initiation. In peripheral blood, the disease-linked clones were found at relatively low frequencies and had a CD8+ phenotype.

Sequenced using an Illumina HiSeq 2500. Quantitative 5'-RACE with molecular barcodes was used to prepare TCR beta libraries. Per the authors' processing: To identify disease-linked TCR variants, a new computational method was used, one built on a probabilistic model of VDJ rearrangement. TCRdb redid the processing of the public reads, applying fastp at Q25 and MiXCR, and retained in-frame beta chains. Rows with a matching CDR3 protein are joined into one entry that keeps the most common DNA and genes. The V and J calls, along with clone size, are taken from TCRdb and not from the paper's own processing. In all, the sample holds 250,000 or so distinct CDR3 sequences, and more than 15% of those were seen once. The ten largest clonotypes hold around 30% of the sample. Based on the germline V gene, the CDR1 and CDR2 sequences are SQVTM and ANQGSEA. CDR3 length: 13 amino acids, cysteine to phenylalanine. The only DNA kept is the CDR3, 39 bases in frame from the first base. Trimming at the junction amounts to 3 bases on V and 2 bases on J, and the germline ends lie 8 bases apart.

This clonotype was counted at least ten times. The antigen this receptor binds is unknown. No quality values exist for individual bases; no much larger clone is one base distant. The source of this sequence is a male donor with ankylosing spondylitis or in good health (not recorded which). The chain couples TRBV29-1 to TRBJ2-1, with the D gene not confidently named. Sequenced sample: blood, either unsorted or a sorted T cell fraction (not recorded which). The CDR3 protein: CSVEKVTYNEQFF. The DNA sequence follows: TGCAGCGTTGAGAAGGTCACCTACAATGAGCAGTTCTTC.